This T cell receptor (beta chain) is drawn from a study of Graves' ophthalmopathy and Graves' hyperthyroidism. Overall study findings and caveats: Classification of ophthalmopathy versus stable hyperthyroidism by a 13-signature model yielded under 90% sensitivity and roughly 81% specificity.

Germline V gives CDR1 SGHNT, CDR2 YENEEA. There are 12 residues in the CDR3. Trimming stripped 5 bases from V and 3 bases from J, with 8 bases between. Patients newly diagnosed with hyperthyroidism, under 2 months' duration, were aged 18 to 65, the study reports. Diagnoses were established from clinical symptoms, serum thyroxine, TRAb, thyroid ultrasound and orbital computed tomography. From fresh peripheral blood, about 10 ml in volume, the PBMCs were obtained. There are many counts of this clonotype. Its cognate antigen is unknown. Amplifying from RNA transcripts, the study obtained TCR beta CDR3 regions. The first round was an RT-PCR with HTBI primers, and the second round was a multiplex PCR. TCRdb itself ran the multiplex PCR reads through MiXCR, one entry per CDR3 protein. The sample carries about 380,000 distinct CDR3 sequences, 15% recorded once.

The specimen was peripheral blood. This sequence joins TRBV11-3 and TRBJ2-7; D gene uncertain. The receptor's source is a woman between 18 and 29 years old with stable Graves' hyperthyroidism. The CDR3 DNA sequence: TGTGCCAGCAGCCCAGTGGACTACGAGCAGTACTTC. Translation: CASSPVDYEQYF.